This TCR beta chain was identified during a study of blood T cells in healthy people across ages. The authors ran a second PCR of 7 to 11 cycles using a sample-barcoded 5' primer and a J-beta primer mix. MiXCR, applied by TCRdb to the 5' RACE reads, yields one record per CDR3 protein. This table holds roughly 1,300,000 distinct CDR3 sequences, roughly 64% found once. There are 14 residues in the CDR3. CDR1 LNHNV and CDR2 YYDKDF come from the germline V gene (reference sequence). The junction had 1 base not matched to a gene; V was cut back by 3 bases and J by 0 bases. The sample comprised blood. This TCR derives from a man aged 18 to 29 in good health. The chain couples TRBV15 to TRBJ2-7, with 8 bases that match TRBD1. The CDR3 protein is CATSRTGDSYEQYF. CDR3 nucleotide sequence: TGTGCCACCAGCAGGACAGGGGACTCCTACGAGCAGTACTTC.